These 4 T cell receptor beta chains share one sample of origin, sequenced in a study of T cells in Graves' hyperthyroidism and ophthalmopathy. TCR beta CDR3 regions were amplified from RNA transcripts. RT-PCR in the first round (using the HTBI primer set) targeted the TCR CDR3. MiXCR, run by TCRdb on the multiplex PCR reads, gives a single entry per CDR3 protein. This repertoire shows about 760,000 distinct CDR3 sequences, around a third found once; its top ten account for about a third. Material: blood. All receptors come from a woman in her thirties or forties with Graves' hyperthyroidism.

This clonotype was observed a few times. The chain uses TRBV14 and TRBJ1-1, with D hard to call. The CDR3 has 16 residues. V was cut by 3 bases and J by 6 bases, with 20 bases left in between. The V gene's germline CDR1 is SGHDN and CDR2 FVKESK. The CDR3 nucleotides are TGTGCCAGCAGCCATCCAAGAGGAGGGCGCGGGGCTGAAGCTTTCTTT. This codes for CASSHPRGGRGAEAFF.

In this sample, this clonotype turned up a few times. In DNA, the CDR3 is TGTGCCAGCAGCCTCGGACAGGAGTACACTGAAGCTTTCTTT. It encodes CASSLGQEYTEAFF. This chain joins TRBV10-3 and TRBJ1-1; TRBD1 matches at 7 bases. V gave up 10 bases and J gave up 3 bases; unmatched junction bases: 11. This CDR3 spans 14 amino acids. In germline, CDR1 is ENHRY, CDR2 SYGVKD.

Ten or more counts support this clonotype. This rearrangement joins TRBV7-8 to TRBJ2-2, with D possibly matching TRBD2 (6 bases). The CDR3 is made up of 14 amino acids. The ends were cut back, 5 bases at V and 5 bases at J, with 12 bases in the middle. The germline CDR1 and CDR2 sequences are SGHVS and FQNEAQ. This chain's CDR3 is CASSARESTGELFF. CDR3 DNA sequence: TGTGCCAGCAGCGCCCGGGAGAGTACCGGGGAGCTGTTTTTT. Filled out from reference TRBV7-8 and TRBJ2-2, the complete variable domain reads GAGVSQSPRYKVAKRGQDVALRCDPISGHVSLFWYQQALGQGPEFLTYFQNEAQLDKSGLPSDRFFAERPEGSVSTLKIQRTQQEDSAVYLCASSARESTGELFFGEGSRLTVL.

J is TRBJ2-2 and V is TRBV7-2, with unresolved D. The V gene's germline CDR1 is SGHTA and CDR2 FQGNSA. Trimming shortened V by 1 base and J by 6 bases, and 15 bases separated the two germline ends. The CDR3 is made up of 16 amino acids. The CDR3 nucleotides read TGTGCCAGCAGCTTAGATTTTGCGGCGGCTGCCGGGGAGCTGTTTTTT. Its translation is CASSLDFAAAAGELFF. The complete variable domain, with remaining parts taken from reference TRBV7-2 and TRBJ2-2, reads GAGVSQSPSNKVTEKGKDVELRCDPISGHTALYWYRQSLGQGLEFLIYFQGNSAPDKSGLPSDRFSAERTGGSVSTLTIQRTQQEDSAVYLCASSLDFAAAAGELFFGEGSRLTVL.